A single T cell receptor (beta chain) is shown here with its context. The sample comes from a study of blood T cell repertoires in COVID-19. Study context: Specimens from acute and convalescent COVID-19 originated in the United States, Italy and Spain. T cells, B-cell-depleted T cells, or PBMCs supplied cDNA or gDNA.

The assay was immunoSEQ multiplex PCR, and TCRdb's table has in-frame clones only and misses some. The sample has 200,000 to 250,000 clones; approximately 88% are singletons. Material: PBMCs or T cells enriched from blood (not recorded which). The receptor was isolated from a woman aged 25 to 45 who had been exposed to COVID-19.

This CDR3 is CASRTGVHTEAFF. CDR3 sequence (DNA): TGTGCCAGCCGCACAGGGGTTCACACTGAAGCTTTCTTT. The chain couples TRBV3-1 (or the pseudogene TRBV3-2) to TRBJ1-1; 7 positions match TRBD1. This CDR3 has 13 residues. V trimming: 8 bases; J trimming: 3 bases; junction bases outside the gene matches: 6. The germline CDR1 and CDR2 sequences are LGHDT and YNNKEL (reference sequence).